Shown below are 21 T cell receptor beta chains from a single sample sequenced in a study of long-term antiretroviral therapy in people with HIV. This was the immunoSEQ v3.0 assay at survey level. Profiling relied on immunoSEQ multiplex PCR, and the TCRdb table lists in-frame clones only, not all of them. The top ten clones hold 5% of a sample with tens of thousands of clones, 82% of them seen once. The sequencing used unsorted PBMCs, collected 0.3 years after starting antiretroviral therapy. These receptors originate from a man aged 50 or older with HIV.

Only one count was recorded for this clone. The gene calls are TRBV11-2 and TRBJ2-5; D possibly corresponds to TRBD1 (6 bases). The length of the CDR3 is 15 residues. Germline V gene data show CDR1 as SGHAT and CDR2 as FQNNGV. Trimming left V 2 bases short and J 2 bases short, with 12 bases between. The CDR3 DNA sequence: TGTGCCAGCAGCTTAAGGGGACAACCACAAGAGACCCAGTACTTC. Encoded protein: CASSLRGQPQETQYF.

This clone was counted a single time. The chain links TRBV7-2 to TRBJ2-3, with TRBD2 matching 9 bases. CDR3 length: 15 amino acids. Per germline, CDR1 SGHTA and CDR2 FQGNSA. With V trimmed by 3 bases and J by 4 bases, 5 bases remained unmatched. Here the CDR3 reads CASSLLVAGADTQYF. Written as DNA, the CDR3 is TGTGCCAGCAGCTTGTTAGTAGCGGGAGCAGATACGCAGTATTTT.

J is TRBJ1-2 and V is TRBV28; TRBD1 matches at 8 bases. The CDR3 totals 17 residues. V lost 4 bases and J lost 0; bases outside the gene matches: 10. Germline CDR1 and CDR2: MDHEN and SYDVKM. CDR3 region: CASSSTLQGGTNYGYTF. In DNA form, the CDR3 reads TGTGCCAGCAGTTCCACTTTACAGGGGGGGACTAACTATGGCTACACCTTC.

This clone was counted only a few times. This chain uses TRBV29-1 with TRBJ2-1; D is uncertain. Germline CDR1 is SQVTM and CDR2 is ANQGSEA. Trimming stripped 4 bases from V and 4 bases from J, with 5 bases between. The CDR3 runs to 11 residues. The CDR3 loop is CSVGRYNEQFF. CDR3 bases: TGCAGCGTTGGACGTTACAATGAGCAGTTCTTC.

The J gene is TRBJ2-5, the V gene TRBV7-2, with 7 bases identical to TRBD2. The germline CDR1 and CDR2 sequences are SGHTA and FQGNSA. V lost 2 bases and J lost 2; bases outside the gene matches: 8. CDR3 size: 16 residues. The CDR3 is CASSLTGRRGQETQYF. CDR3 nucleotide sequence: TGTGCCAGCAGCTTAACTGGGCGGCGGGGGCAAGAGACCCAGTACTTC.

The chain links TRBV29-1 to TRBJ1-2; D unclear. Trimming stripped 4 bases from V and 5 bases from J, with 5 bases between. The CDR3 spans 10 residues. Germline CDR1 SQVTM, CDR2 ANQGSEA. The CDR3 DNA follows: TGCAGCGTTGTGACATATGGCTACACCTTC. Its protein product is CSVVTYGYTF.

The V gene is TRBV10-3, the J gene TRBJ1-6; D is undetermined. Germline V gene lookup returns CDR1 ENHRY and CDR2 SYGVKD. V lost 1 base and J lost 6, with 10 bases in between. This CDR3 comprises 15 residues. CDR3 residues: CAISEWLGRNSPLHF. In nucleotides, the CDR3 is TGTGCCATCAGTGAGTGGCTGGGCCGTAATTCACCCCTCCACTTT.

The V call is TRBV19, the J call TRBJ2-1, with D tentatively TRBD2 (5 bases). Trimming shortened V by 6 bases and J by 6 bases, and 18 bases separated the two germline ends. This CDR3 has 15 amino acids. Germline V gives CDR1 LNHDA, CDR2 SQIVND (reference sequence). CDR3 bases: TGTGCCAGTAGGAAGCTTCTGGCGAGCGGCAATGAGCAGTTCTTC. It translates to CASRKLLASGNEQFF.

The V and J genes are TRBV7-9 and TRBJ1-5; D is unresolved. CDR3 size: 12 residues. Germline CDR1 and CDR2: SEHNR and FQNEAQ (reference sequence). V was cut by 1 base and J by 5 bases, with 3 bases left in between. The CDR3 sequence: CASSLGDQPQHF. The CDR3 region has the DNA TGTGCCAGCAGCTTAGGAGATCAGCCCCAGCATTTT.

The J gene is TRBJ1-2, the V gene TRBV7-8; a weak D match, TRBD1 (6 bases). V lost 1 base and J lost 5, with 8 bases in between. This CDR3 comprises 13 residues. Germline values: CDR1 SGHVS, CDR2 FQNEAQ. CDR3 sequence: CASSLGTAYGYTF. The CDR3 DNA is TGTGCCAGCAGCTTAGGGACAGCATATGGCTACACCTTC. Full variable domain (missing parts from reference TRBV7-8 and TRBJ1-2): GAGVSQSPRYKVAKRGQDVALRCDPISGHVSLFWYQQALGQGPEFLTYFQNEAQLDKSGLPSDRFFAERPEGSVSTLKIQRTQQEDSAVYLCASSLGTAYGYTFGSGTRLTVV.

This chain uses TRBV29-1 with TRBJ1-2, with 10 bases aligning to TRBD1. J was trimmed by 6 bases and V by 6 bases; bases with no gene match: 4. Germline values: CDR1 SQVTM, CDR2 ANQGSEA. There are 12 residues in the CDR3. DNA of the CDR3: TGCAGCGTCGGGGACAGGGGTGATGGCTACACCTTC. This sequence encodes CSVGDRGDGYTF.

The count of this clone is one. Germline is not matched at one junction end, which may reflect a read error. The CDR3 coding sequence is TGTGCCAGTAGCTTTCCCTCTGGTCTAGAGCAGTACTTC. Protein product: CASSFPSGLEQYF. The rearrangement links TRBV7-9 to TRBJ2-7; D not certain. This CDR3 region has 13 residues. Germline V CDR1 and CDR2: SEHNR, FQNEAQ (reference sequence).

This chain joins TRBV27 and TRBJ2-5, with a possible D match to TRBD2 (6 bases). Trimming took 7 bases from V and 7 from J, leaving 10 bases between them. This CDR3 has 11 residues. In germline, CDR1 is MNHEY, CDR2 SMNVEV (reference sequence). The CDR3: CASTSGRTQYF. The CDR3 coding sequence is TGTGCCAGCACTTCCGGGAGGACCCAGTACTTC.

The rearrangement joins TRBV10-2 to TRBJ2-2; D uncertain. Germline assignment: CDR1 WSHSY and CDR2 SAAADI. The CDR3 is 13 amino acids. The V end lost 6 bases, the J end lost 4 bases, and 9 bases lay between the germline ends. CDR3 DNA: TGCGCCAGCAGCCGGGTGGGCACCGGGGAGCTGTTTTTT. Protein product: CASSRVGTGELFF.

This chain uses TRBV28 with TRBJ1-3; TRBD1 matches 7 bases. The CDR3 sequence is 16 residues long. Looked up from germline, CDR1 is MDHEN and CDR2 is SYDVKM. J gave up 0 bases and V 6 bases, and 8 bases lay outside the gene matches. Here the CDR3 DNA reads TGTGCCAGCAGCCTGACAGGGCCCGTCTCTGGAAACACCATATATTTT. Its translation: CASSLTGPVSGNTIYF.

The V call is TRBV11-3, the J call TRBJ2-7, with TRBD2 matching 7 bases. The CDR3 runs to 16 residues. CDR1 and CDR2 (germline): SGHNT, YENEEA. Germline trimming cut 7 bases from V and 0 bases from J; bases unmatched to any gene: 12. This chain's CDR3 is CASNTMGLADSYEQYF. In DNA form, the CDR3 reads TGTGCCAGCAACACCATGGGGCTAGCGGACTCCTACGAGCAGTACTTC.

In its sample, this clone was seen a few times. V is TRBV10-3 and J is TRBJ2-7, with 9 bases identical to TRBD1. Trimming removed 6 bases from V and 7 bases from J; junction bases left unmatched: 7. Per the germline V gene, CDR1 is ENHRY and CDR2 is SYGVKD. This CDR3 region has 13 residues. The CDR3: CAIRIQGAREQYF. The CDR3 nucleotides read TGTGCCATCAGGATACAGGGGGCGCGGGAGCAGTACTTC.

The chain has TRBV5-1 and TRBJ2-2; TRBD1 agrees at 10 bases. CDR1 is SGHRS and CDR2 is YFSETQ in the germline V gene. The CDR3 totals 13 residues. Germline trimming cut 7 bases from V and 5 bases from J; bases unmatched to any gene: 2. This chain's CDR3 is CASGQGDTGELFF. As DNA, the CDR3 is TGCGCCAGCGGACAGGGGGATACCGGGGAGCTGTTTTTT.

In its sample, this clone was seen a few times. The chain is built from TRBV7-3 and TRBJ2-7; possibly TRBD1 for D (6 bases). Germline V gene data show CDR1 as SGHTA and CDR2 as FQGTGA. V gave up 4 bases and J gave up 6 bases, with 13 bases separating them. CDR3 size: 13 residues. Here the CDR3 DNA reads TGTGCCAGCAGCTCGGACAGCCCCGGCGAGCAGTACTTC. It codes for CASSSDSPGEQYF.

The J gene is TRBJ2-3, the V gene TRBV6-5, with TRBD1 identical over 11 bases. Germline V lookup: CDR1 MNHEY, CDR2 SVGAGI. After removal of 5 bases from V and 3 bases from J, the junction contained 4 bases not matched to a gene. The CDR3 has 15 amino acids. The CDR3 DNA is TGTGCCAGCAGTAAGGACAGGGGGCGAACAGATACGCAGTATTTT. Protein sequence: CASSKDRGRTDTQYF.

This chain uses TRBV19 with TRBJ2-7; D is unresolved. The V and J ends lost 5 bases and 4 bases respectively, with 15 bases between them. Germline CDR1 is LNHDA and CDR2 is SQIVND (reference sequence). The CDR3 is 14 residues long. CDR3 loop: CASSGRVGDYEQYF. The DNA of the CDR3 is TGTGCCAGTAGTGGAAGGGTTGGGGATTACGAGCAGTACTTC.